A selection of T cell receptor beta chains follows, all from one sample in a study of blood T cell repertoires in COVID-19. Assay: immunoSEQ multiplex PCR; the TCRdb copy retains only in-frame clones and omits some. The table includes around 130,000 clones, 60% to 85% detected once. The source material was peripheral blood. These receptors came from a man aged 45-60 years with acute or convalescent COVID-19. Both conserved end residues are part of each CDR3. Fields, in order: J gene, clone size, V gene, D gene, CDR3 protein, CDR3 DNA. The D gene is left open where the match is weak. Clone size is shown for a subset of rows, as once, few, many or a class of expanded clone.

>TRBJ2-2|NA|TRBV6-5|NA
CASSYSPRGGTGELFF
TGTGCCAGCAGTTACTCACCCAGGGGAGGGACCGGGGAGCTGTTTTTT
>TRBJ1-1|few|TRBV12-3/TRBV12-4|NA
CASRQLKNTEAFF
TGTGCCAGCAGGCAACTCAAAAACACTGAAGCTTTCTTT
>TRBJ2-1|few|TRBV6-4|TRBD2
CASSDSAGGFNEQFF
TGTGCCAGCAGTGACTCAGCGGGGGGTTTCAATGAGCAGTTCTTC
>TRBJ2-4|once|TRBV3-1/TRBV3-2|NA
CASSPEGDRVGKNIQYF
TGTGCCAGCAGCCCGGAGGGAGACAGGGTCGGCAAAAACATTCAGTACTTC
>TRBJ1-5|NA|TRBV19|TRBD1
CASRVGTGNQPQHF
TGTGCCAGTAGAGTCGGGACAGGGAACCAGCCCCAGCATTTT
>TRBJ1-1|NA|TRBV27|NA
CASSLSANTEAFF
TGTGCCAGCAGTTTAAGCGCGAACACTGAAGCTTTCTTT
>TRBJ1-1|NA|TRBV30|TRBD1
CAWSPRTGEAFF
TGTGCCTGGAGTCCCCGGACAGGAGAAGCTTTCTTT
>TRBJ2-1|NA|TRBV3-1/TRBV3-2|NA
CASSQDRESDGQFF
TGTGCCAGCAGCCAAGATCGTGAAAGCGACGGGCAGTTCTTC
>TRBJ1-2|NA|TRBV5-1|TRBD1
CASSEQGSDYGYTF
TGCGCCAGCAGCGAACAGGGGTCGGACTATGGCTACACCTTC
>TRBJ1-2|NA|TRBV19|TRBD1
CASNEPGQGTGYTF
TGTGCCAGTAACGAGCCGGGACAGGGGACGGGCTACACCTTC
>TRBJ2-7|few|TRBV7-2|NA
CASSLSVTTYEQYF
TGTGCCAGCAGCTTATCCGTTACTACCTACGAGCAGTACTTC
>TRBJ1-2|NA|TRBV4-1|TRBD1
CASSPPGQGYGYTF
TGCGCCAGCAGCCCCCCGGGACAGGGCTATGGCTACACCTTC
>TRBJ1-1|NA|TRBV4-1|NA
CASSQAGVTGRGTLKLQAFF
TGCGCCAGCAGCCAAGCTGGAGTTACAGGGCGCGGAACACTGAAGCTCCAAGCTTTCTTT
>TRBJ2-3|NA|TRBV6-5|TRBD1
CASRATGGGDTQYF
TGTGCCAGCAGAGCGACAGGGGGAGGAGATACGCAGTATTTT
>TRBJ2-5|NA|TRBV5-8|TRBD2
CASSPGTNPQETQYF
TGTGCCAGCAGCCCCGGGACTAACCCCCAAGAGACCCAGTACTTC
>TRBJ2-6|NA|TRBV6-2/TRBV6-3|NA
CASSYLGGSGANVLTF
TGTGCCAGCAGTTACTTAGGGGGTAGTGGGGCCAACGTCCTGACTTTC
>TRBJ2-3|NA|TRBV10-3|NA
CAIFAGWRKEADTQYF
TGTGCCATCTTTGCAGGCTGGCGAAAGGAGGCAGATACGCAGTATTTT
>TRBJ2-1|NA|TRBV27|NA
CASSLSPATGLTGEQFF
TGTGCCAGCAGTTTATCCCCCGCCACAGGGCTCACAGGTGAGCAGTTCTTC
>TRBJ2-3|few|TRBV4-2|TRBD1
CASSLGQGASTDTQYF
TGTGCCAGCAGCCTGGGACAGGGGGCGAGCACAGATACGCAGTATTTT
>TRBJ1-5|NA|TRBV29-1|TRBD1
CSVGGGQGQPQHF
TGCAGCGTTGGAGGGGGACAGGGACAGCCCCAGCATTTT